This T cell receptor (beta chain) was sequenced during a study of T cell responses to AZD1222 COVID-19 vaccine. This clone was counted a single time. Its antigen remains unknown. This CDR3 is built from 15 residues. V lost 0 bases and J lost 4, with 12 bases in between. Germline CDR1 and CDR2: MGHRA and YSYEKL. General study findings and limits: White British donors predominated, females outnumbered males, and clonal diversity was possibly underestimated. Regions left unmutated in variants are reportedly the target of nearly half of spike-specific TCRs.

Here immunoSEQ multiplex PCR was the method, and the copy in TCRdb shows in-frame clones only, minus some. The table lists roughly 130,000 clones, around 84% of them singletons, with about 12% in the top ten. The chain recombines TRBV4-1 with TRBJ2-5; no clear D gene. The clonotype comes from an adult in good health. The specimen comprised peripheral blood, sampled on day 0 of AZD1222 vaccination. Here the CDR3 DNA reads TGCGCCAGCAGCCAAGAACCGTTGATGGTAGAGACCCAGTACTTC. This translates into CASSQEPLMVETQYF.